This T cell receptor beta chain was documented in a study of long-term antiretroviral therapy in people with HIV. Concerning this clone itself: Its antigen is unknown.

Version v3.0 of the immunoSEQ assay was performed at survey level. Sequencing was performed with immunoSEQ multiplex PCR; in TCRdb, only in-frame clones are kept and a portion is missing. The data contain 20,000 to 25,000 clones, roughly 96% of them singletons. This CDR3 comprises 14 residues. Germline V CDR1 and CDR2: LNHDA, SQIVND (reference sequence). Trimming shortened V by 3 bases and J by 1 base, and 9 bases separated the two germline ends. Regarding the study as a whole: Whereas controls had wider CDR3 length ranges, HIV repertoires had narrower ones. Subsequent to ART, diversity was augmented yet persisted below that of transplant donor controls.

This clonotype was sampled from a woman aged 50 to 60 with HIV. The chain recombines TRBV19 with TRBJ1-1; D is ambiguous. This material consisted of unsorted PBMCs, taken roughly 5.1 years after starting antiretroviral therapy. In nucleotides, the CDR3 is TGTGCCAGTAGTATGTCCCACCAGAACACTGAAGCTTTCTTT. Protein sequence: CASSMSHQNTEAFF.